The present entry profiles one T cell receptor beta chain with its context. Its cognate antigen is unknown. An end of the junction does not agree with germline; a read error may underlie this. The data belong to a study of cytomegalovirus exposure and HLA in healthy donors. Whole-study context: HLA-typed donors were the source of approximately 86 million unique TCRs held in an early data release.

Germline CDR1 SSHAT, CDR2 FNYEAQ (reference sequence). CDR3 length: 14 residues. Whole-study findings and limits: Reports showed the classifier diagnosing cytomegalovirus status with high specificity and sensitivity.

It was with 60 Vbeta and 13 Jbeta primers that the PCR ran. Profiling relied on immunoSEQ multiplex PCR, and the TCRdb table lists in-frame clones only, not all of them. The sample includes some 140,000 clones, 80% of them seen just once. The V gene is TRBV7-7, the J gene TRBJ2-7, with TRBD1 matching over 7 bases. Sequencing input: PBMCs. This TCR derives from a man aged 25 to 40 in good health and CMV-seropositive. CDR3 bases: TGTGCTAGCAGCTTAGGGGGACAGAACCACGAGCAGTACTTC. It codes for CASSLGGQNHEQYF. The variable domain in full, completed from reference TRBV7-7 and TRBJ2-7, reads GAGVSQSPRYKVTKRGQDVTLRCDPISSHATLYWYQQALGQGPEFLTYFNYEAQPDKSGLPSDRFSAERPEGSISTLTIQRTEQRDSAMYRCASSLGGQNHEQYFGPGTRLTVT.